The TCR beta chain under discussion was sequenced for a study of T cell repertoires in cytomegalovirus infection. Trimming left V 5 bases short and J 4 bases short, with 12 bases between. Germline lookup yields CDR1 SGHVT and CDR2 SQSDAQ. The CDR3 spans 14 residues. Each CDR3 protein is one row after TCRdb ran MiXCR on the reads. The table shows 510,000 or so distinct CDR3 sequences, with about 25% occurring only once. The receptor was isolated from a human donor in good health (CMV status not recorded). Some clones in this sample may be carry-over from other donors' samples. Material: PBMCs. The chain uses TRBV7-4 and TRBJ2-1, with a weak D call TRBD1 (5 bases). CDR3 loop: CASSREGQYNEQFF. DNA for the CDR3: TGTGCCAGCAGCCGAGAAGGACAATACAATGAGCAGTTCTTC.